Each of the 28 T cell receptor beta chains below was sequenced from the same sample in a study of T cell responses to AZD1222 COVID-19 vaccine. Clones were read by immunoSEQ multiplex PCR, and TCRdb kept only the in-frame ones, dropping some. This table holds around 140,000 clones, 70% to 90% found once. The source material was peripheral blood, sampled on day 0 of AZD1222 vaccination. These receptors originate from an adult in good health.

Only one count was recorded for this clone. This sequence joins TRBV5-1 and TRBJ2-2; D gene unclear. This CDR3 has 14 residues. V was cut by 0 bases and J by 2 bases, with 5 bases left in between. Germline assignment: CDR1 SGHRS and CDR2 YFSETQ. CDR3 region: CASSLGRNTGELFF. For the CDR3, the DNA is TGCGCCAGCAGCTTGGGGAGAAACACCGGGGAGCTGTTTTTT.

The chain couples TRBV2 to TRBJ1-2; D unresolved. The germline V gene encodes CDR1 SNHLY and CDR2 FYNNEI. This CDR3 has 14 residues. V lost 4 bases to trimming and J lost 5 bases, with 14 bases between them. DNA for the CDR3: TGTGCCAGCAGTGGTGTCATTCAGAGTTATGGCTACACCTTC. It specifies CASSGVIQSYGYTF.

This chain links TRBV28 with TRBJ1-2; 7 bases align to TRBD1. The trim removed 7 bases at V and 6 bases at J, leaving 11 bases unmatched. This CDR3 is built from 14 residues. Germline V gene lookup returns CDR1 MDHEN and CDR2 SYDVKM. In DNA form, the CDR3 reads TGTGCCAGCACCACCGGGGACAGATGGGATGGCTACACCTTC. It specifies CASTTGDRWDGYTF.

This chain uses TRBV10-3 with TRBJ2-5; the D gene is possibly TRBD2 (6 bases). Germline V gene data show CDR1 as ENHRY and CDR2 as SYGVKD. The V end was cut by 5 bases, the J end by 3 bases, with 13 bases between. This CDR3 comprises 14 residues. Written as DNA, the CDR3 is TGTGCCATCAGTCTTAGCGGAGTCAAAGAGACCCAGTACTTC. This encodes CAISLSGVKETQYF.

The V gene is TRBV7-8, the J gene TRBJ1-5, with D maybe TRBD1 (5 bases). Germline CDR1 is SGHVS and CDR2 is FQNEAQ. This CDR3 has 14 residues. The V and J ends lost 4 bases and 0 bases respectively, with 7 bases between them. The CDR3 sequence is CASSWGGSNQPQHF. The CDR3 bases are TGTGCCAGCAGCTGGGGCGGTAGCAATCAGCCCCAGCATTTT. The full variable domain, rest sourced from reference TRBV7-8 and TRBJ1-5, is GAGVSQSPRYKVAKRGQDVALRCDPISGHVSLFWYQQALGQGPEFLTYFQNEAQLDKSGLPSDRFFAERPEGSVSTLKIQRTQQEDSAVYLCASSWGGSNQPQHFGDGTRLSIL.

The J gene is TRBJ1-1, the V gene TRBV5-5, with D unclear. Germline lookup yields CDR1 SGHKS and CDR2 YYEKEE (reference sequence). The CDR3 sequence is 15 residues long. Trimming pared 3 bases from V and 0 bases from J, leaving 12 bases between. In DNA form, the CDR3 reads TGTGCCAGCAGCTCGGGAGCCCTCATGAACACTGAAGCTTTCTTT. Translating gives CASSSGALMNTEAFF.

The CDR3, as DNA: TGTGCCAGCAGCACCACCGTCCCGATCACTGAAGCTTTCTTT. This codes for CASSTTVPITEAFF. This sequence joins TRBV21-1 and TRBJ1-1. TRBV21-1 has pseudogene status. This CDR3 comprises 14 residues.

The chain employs TRBV7-6 and TRBJ2-7; D might be TRBD2 (5 bases). CDR1 is SGHVS, CDR2 FNYEAQ, per germline. V lost 0 bases and J lost 2, with 11 bases in between. The CDR3 contains 15 residues. In nucleotides, the CDR3 is TGTGCCAGCAGCTTAGCGGGAGCCGCTCCCTACGAGCAGTACTTC. It encodes CASSLAGAAPYEQYF.

The chain combines TRBV2 with TRBJ2-4, with TRBD2 as a possible D gene (5 bases). The CDR3 is made up of 14 amino acids. Germline loops: CDR1 SNHLY, CDR2 FYNNEI. The CDR3 region has the DNA TGTGCGGGAGCAACCCCTACTACGGGTAACATTCAGTACTTC. Amino acid sequence: CAGATPTTGNIQYF.

The chain combines TRBV6-1 with TRBJ1-4; D is uncertain. Germline assignment: CDR1 MNHNS and CDR2 SASEGT. CDR3 length: 14 residues. V was cut by 7 bases and J by 7 bases, with 16 bases left in between. DNA for the CDR3: TGTGCCAGCACCCCACACCCTGGTAGTGAAAAACTGTTTTTT. Its protein product is CASTPHPGSEKLFF.

The V gene is TRBV5-4, the J gene TRBJ2-1; D unclear. The germline V gene has CDR1 SGHNT and CDR2 YYREEE (reference sequence). The CDR3 consists of 14 residues. The V end was cut by 4 bases, the J end by 4 bases, with 12 bases between. The CDR3 nucleotides read TGTGCCAGCAGCAACGGAGTGTCTTACAATGAGCAGTTCTTC. Translated, it gives CASSNGVSYNEQFF. The full variable domain, its missing parts supplied by reference TRBV5-4 and TRBJ2-1, is ETGVTQSPTHLIKTRGQQVTLRCSSQSGHNTVSWYQQALGQGPQFIFQYYREEENGRGNFPPRFSGLQFPNYSSELNVNALELDDSALYLCASSNGVSYNEQFFGPGTRLTVL.

The gene calls are TRBV7-8 and TRBJ2-7; the D gene is possibly TRBD1 (6 bases). Germline V gene lookup returns CDR1 SGHVS and CDR2 FQNEAQ. This CDR3 comprises 14 residues. V was clipped by 5 bases and J by 4 bases, with 15 bases between them. The CDR3 here is CASSLRDTWYEQYF. The CDR3 nucleotides are TGTGCCAGCAGCCTCCGGGACACATGGTACGAGCAGTACTTC.

The chain links TRBV7-9 to TRBJ1-3, with a weak D call TRBD1 (5 bases). Trimming removed 3 bases from V and 0 bases from J, with 9 bases in between. This CDR3 spans 15 amino acids. CDR1 is SEHNR, CDR2 FQNEAQ, per germline (reference sequence). The CDR3 spells CASSLVGLSGNTIYF. The CDR3 DNA follows: TGTGCCAGCAGCTTGGTGGGACTCTCTGGAAACACCATATATTTT.

This sequence joins TRBV6-2 or TRBV6-3 and TRBJ1-3; D unresolved. The CDR3 covers 15 residues. The V end was cut by 6 bases, the J end by 3 bases, with 15 bases between. Per the germline V gene, CDR1 is MNHEY and CDR2 is SVGEGT. The CDR3 region is CASSLSHIRGNTIYF. The CDR3 DNA follows: TGTGCCAGCAGCCTCTCACATATCCGTGGAAACACCATATATTTT.

The chain couples TRBV5-4 to TRBJ1-6, with 9 bases fitting TRBD1. The CDR3 is made up of 15 amino acids. Germline loops: CDR1 SGHNT, CDR2 YYREEE (reference sequence). J lost 9 bases, V lost 1 base, and 5 bases had no gene match. The CDR3: CASSLKDRGLSPLHF. CDR3 in DNA: TGTGCCAGCAGCTTGAAGGACAGGGGTCTTTCACCCCTCCACTTT.

This clone was observed once. The CDR3: CATKGVAGQETQYF. The DNA for the CDR3 is TGCGCCACCAAGGGGGTAGCGGGACAGGAGACCCAGTACTTC. This chain connects TRBV5-1 to TRBJ2-5, with D possibly TRBD2 on 8 matching bases. Trimming removed 9 bases from V and 5 bases from J, with 20 bases in between. CDR3 length equals 14 residues. The germline gives CDR1 SGHRS, CDR2 YFSETQ.

This chain uses TRBV30 with TRBJ2-3, with TRBD1 matching 8 bases. Germline CDR1 is GTSNPN and CDR2 is SVGIG (reference sequence). The CDR3 extends over 14 amino acids. V lost 1 base, J lost 4 bases, and 4 bases stayed unmatched. CDR3 in amino acids: CAWSAGTGSDTQYF. The CDR3 coding sequence is TGTGCCTGGAGTGCAGGGACAGGATCAGATACGCAGTATTTT.

This clone was recorded once. The CDR3 here is CASSLDRNRDEQYF. The CDR3 coding sequence is TGTGCCAGCAGCTTGGACCGAAATCGGGACGAGCAGTACTTC. This chain links TRBV7-2 with TRBJ2-7; D gene unclear. The CDR3 sequence is 14 residues long. Germline V CDR1 and CDR2: SGHTA, FQGNSA. Trimming left V 3 bases short and J 5 bases short, with 14 bases between.

This chain uses TRBV12-2 with TRBJ2-7. TRBV12-2 is designated a pseudogene. The CDR3 has 17 amino acids. In DNA form, the CDR3 reads TGTGCAAGTCGCTTAGGGAAAGGGGGGCAGGGTGCCCACGAGCAGTACTTC. It codes for CASRLGKGGQGAHEQYF.

The rearrangement joins TRBV2 to TRBJ1-2; D perhaps matches TRBD1 (5 bases). Germline CDR1 SNHLY, CDR2 FYNNEI. The CDR3 length is 12 residues. The V and J ends lost 11 bases and 3 bases respectively, with 13 bases between them. CDR3 sequence reads: CAGGRGHYGYTF. Written as DNA, the CDR3 is TGTGCCGGCGGAAGGGGCCACTATGGCTACACCTTC.

The rearrangement links TRBV6-5 to TRBJ1-2; no definite D call. CDR3 length: 13 residues. CDR1 MNHEY and CDR2 SVGAGI come from the germline V gene. Trimming pared 6 bases from V and 8 bases from J, leaving 16 bases between. The CDR3 nucleotides are TGTGCCAGCAGCCCCGGGCCCGAGGCGGGCTACACCTTC. This sequence encodes CASSPGPEAGYTF.

The chain recombines TRBV12-3 or TRBV12-4 with TRBJ1-6; D gene uncertain. This CDR3 has 11 residues. V gave up 4 bases and J gave up 10 bases, with 5 bases separating them. DNA for the CDR3: TGTGCCAGCAGTTATCAGTCACCCCTCCACTTT. It encodes CASSYQSPLHF.

This chain uses TRBV5-1 with TRBJ2-3; D is uncertain. Trimming pared 0 bases from V and 2 bases from J, leaving 7 bases between. Germline assignment: CDR1 SGHRS and CDR2 YFSETQ. CDR3 length: 14 residues. The CDR3 bases are TGCGCCAGCAGCTTGGACAGAAACACAGATACGCAGTATTTT. Its translation is CASSLDRNTDTQYF.

CDR3 in amino acids: CASSLAQGNTGELFF. As DNA, the CDR3 is TGCGCCAGCAGCTTGGCTCAGGGGAACACCGGGGAGCTGTTTTTT. This sequence joins TRBV5-1 and TRBJ2-2; D might be TRBD1 (5 bases). Per the germline V gene, CDR1 is SGHRS and CDR2 is YFSETQ. Deletions cut 0 bases from V and 1 base from J, with 7 bases between. The CDR3 sequence is 15 residues long.

The chain employs TRBV9 and TRBJ2-7, with TRBD2 as a possible D gene (6 bases). V lost 4 bases, J lost 9 bases, and 20 bases lay in between. The CDR3 runs 14 residues. CDR1 and CDR2 from the germline V gene are SGDLS and YYNGEE. CDR3 protein: CASSIGASDWGQYF. The CDR3 DNA reads TGTGCCAGCAGCATAGGCGCTAGCGATTGGGGGCAGTACTTC.

The chain has TRBV5-1 and TRBJ2-3; D unclear. The CDR3 is 14 amino acids. The V end was cut by 2 bases, the J end by 2 bases, with 9 bases between. Per germline, CDR1 SGHRS and CDR2 YFSETQ. The CDR3, as DNA: TGCGCCAGCAGCTTTCGGACGCTCACAGATACGCAGTATTTT. As protein: CASSFRTLTDTQYF.

Regarding this clone: Other DNA sequences from this sample encode an identical CDR3 as well. V usage is TRBV12-3 or TRBV12-4 and J usage is TRBJ1-2; D is perhaps TRBD1 (5 bases). The CDR3 sequence is 12 residues long. Trimming stripped 2 bases from V and 4 bases from J, with 5 bases between. The CDR3 reads CASSLTGYGYTF. CDR3 bases: TGTGCCAGCAGTTTAACAGGCTATGGCTACACCTTC.

The chain carries TRBV14 and TRBJ2-5; a possible D gene is TRBD1 (6 bases). Between the trimmed V and J ends, which lost 1 base and 5 bases, there was a span of 14 bases. Germline-derived CDR1 and CDR2 are SGHDN and FVKESK. This CDR3 region has 15 residues. This CDR3 is CASSQGSGALETQYF. The CDR3 DNA follows: TGTGCCAGCAGCCAAGGGTCAGGGGCTTTGGAGACCCAGTACTTC.